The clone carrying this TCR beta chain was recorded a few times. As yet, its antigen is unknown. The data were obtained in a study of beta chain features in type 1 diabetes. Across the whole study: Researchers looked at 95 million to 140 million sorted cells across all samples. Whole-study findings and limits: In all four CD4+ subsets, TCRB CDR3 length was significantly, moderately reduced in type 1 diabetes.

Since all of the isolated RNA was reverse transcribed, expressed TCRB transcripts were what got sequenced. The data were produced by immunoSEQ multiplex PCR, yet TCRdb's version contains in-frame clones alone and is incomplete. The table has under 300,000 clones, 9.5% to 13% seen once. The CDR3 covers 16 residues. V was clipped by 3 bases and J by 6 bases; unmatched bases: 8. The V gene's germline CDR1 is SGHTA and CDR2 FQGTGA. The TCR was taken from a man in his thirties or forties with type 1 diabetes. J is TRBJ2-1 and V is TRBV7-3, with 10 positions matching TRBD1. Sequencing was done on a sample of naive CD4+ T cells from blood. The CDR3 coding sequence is TGTGCCAGCAGCTTGACAGGGGGCAGTTCAGGCAATGAGCAGTTCTTC. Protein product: CASSLTGGSSGNEQFF.